These T cell receptor beta chains were read from a single sample in a study of cytomegalovirus exposure and HLA in healthy donors. Libraries were prepared by immunoSEQ multiplex PCR; TCRdb keeps only in-frame clonotypes and omits some of them. Among some 150,000 clones, 77% were seen once, and the ten largest hold 1.5% to 2%. Material for sequencing was PBMCs. The receptors were sampled from a female donor in good health and CMV-seronegative. Each CDR3 is given with its conserved first and last residue. A D gene is named only where the DNA matches it firmly. Not all rows give a size; the values are once, few, many and, for expanded clones, a class.

v_gene	d_gene	j_gene	len	abundance	CDR3nt	CDR3aa
TRBV11-2	.	TRBJ1-1	13	few	TGTGCCAGCGGTTTCGGGGTGAACACTGAAGCTTTCTTT	CASGFGVNTEAFF
TRBV7-3	.	TRBJ2-3	12	.	TGTGCCAGCAGCCTCGACAGAGATACGCAGTATTTT	CASSLDRDTQYF
TRBV12-5	TRBD1	TRBJ2-4	16	.	TGTGCTAGTGGTTTGTGGCGGCGGGACAGGGGAAACATTCAGTACTTC	CASGLWRRDRGNIQYF
TRBV7-9	TRBD2	TRBJ2-1	18	.	TGTGCCAGCAGCTTAGCGCGGGAGGGCCTCCACTCCTACAATGAGCAGTTCTTC	CASSLAREGLHSYNEQFF
TRBV5-1	TRBD1	TRBJ2-6	18	few	TGCGCCAGCAGCTTGGAGGTCAGGGGGATACCTGGGGCCAACGTCCTGACTTTC	CASSLEVRGIPGANVLTF
TRBV7-6	.	TRBJ2-7	13	many	TGTGCCAGCTCTTTAGCGGCGTCCTACGAGCAGTACTTC	CASSLAASYEQYF
TRBV7-8	.	TRBJ1-1	14	.	TGTGCCAGCAGCCTAGTAGTACACAGGTCTGAAGCTTTCTTT	CASSLVVHRSEAFF
TRBV21-1	.	TRBJ2-7	21	.	TGTGCCAGCAGCAAAGAGGGACAGGGGTCTACCCTCGCTTCTTTAACCTACGAGCAGTACTTC	CASSKEGQGSTLASLTYEQYF
TRBV28	.	TRBJ2-1	12	.	TGTGCCAGCAGTTTGAGGGGGAATGAGCAGTTCTTC	CASSLRGNEQFF
TRBV29-1	TRBD2	TRBJ2-7	14	.	TGCAGCGTTGAGGCACTAGCGGGGAACTACGAGCAGTACTTC	CSVEALAGNYEQYF
TRBV6-5	TRBD1	TRBJ2-1	16	once	TGTGCCAGCAGTTACTCGGGACAGGGGGCTGGGAATGAGCAGTTCTTC	CASSYSGQGAGNEQFF
TRBV27	TRBD1	TRBJ1-1	14	.	TGTGCCAGCAGCCTATCCCGGGGGACAGTAAAAGCTTTCTTT	CASSLSRGTVKAFF
TRBV6-1	.	TRBJ1-2	12	.	TGTGCCAGCAGTGAACTTGTCAGTGGCTACACCTTC	CASSELVSGYTF
TRBV27	.	TRBJ2-2	14	.	TGTGCCAGCACCTCTGTAGATGACACCGGGGAGCTGTTTTTT	CASTSVDDTGELFF
TRBV6-5	TRBD1	TRBJ1-4	15	.	TGTGCCAGCAGTTATTATGACAGGGGGGATGAAAAACTGTTTTTT	CASSYYDRGDEKLFF
TRBV27	TRBD1	TRBJ1-2	13	.	TGTGCCAGCAGTTCGGACAGGATCAGGGGCTACACCTTC	CASSSDRIRGYTF
TRBV6-5	.	TRBJ1-5	14	.	TGTGCCAGCAGTTACTCTCAGGGTGATCAGCCCCAGCATTTT	CASSYSQGDQPQHF
TRBV15	.	TRBJ1-1	14	.	TGTGCCACCAGCAGTGAAGGGCCGGGACATGAAGCTTTCTTT	CATSSEGPGHEAFF
TRBV9	TRBD1	TRBJ1-1	13	.	TGTGCCAGCAGCGAAGGGACAGCACCTGAAGCTTTCTTT	CASSEGTAPEAFF
TRBV4-1	.	TRBJ2-7	14	.	TGCGCCAGCAGCCAGGCCCAGGGTCCTTACGAGCAGTACTTC	CASSQAQGPYEQYF
TRBV18	TRBD1	TRBJ1-2	15	.	TGTGCCAGCTCCCGGGACAGGGGATCCATCGGTGGCTACACCTTC	CASSRDRGSIGGYTF
TRBV7-2	.	TRBJ2-3	14	.	TGTGCCAGCAGCTTAGGACACGTGCGGGGTACGCAGTATTTT	CASSLGHVRGTQYF
TRBV6-5	.	TRBJ1-5	15	.	TGTGCCAGCAGTTACGAGGGAGGGAGGAATCAGCCCCAGCATTTT	CASSYEGGRNQPQHF
TRBV5-1	.	TRBJ2-1	15	.	TGCGCCAGCAGCTTGGAGGTGACTAGAGCCAATGAGCAGTTCTTC	CASSLEVTRANEQFF
TRBV5-1	TRBD1	TRBJ2-1	23	.	TGCGCCAGCAGCCCTAGACAGGGTAGGTCTCCCACTAAATCAAAGGAGGCGCACAATGAGCAGTTCTTC	CASSPRQGRSPTKSKEAHNEQFF
TRBV5-1	.	TRBJ2-7	15	.	TGCGCCAGCAGCTTGGCCCCGGGACAAACTTACGAGCAGTACTTC	CASSLAPGQTYEQYF
TRBV7-9	.	TRBJ2-1	14	.	TGTGCCAGCAGCTTCCCTACCTCAGGGCAAGGGCAGTTCTTC	CASSFPTSGQGQFF
TRBV4-1	TRBD2	TRBJ2-1	16	.	TGCGCCAGCAGCCTAAGAGGGCTAGCGGGGGGTCTTGGGCAGTTCTTC	CASSLRGLAGGLGQFF
TRBV28	TRBD1	TRBJ2-7	16	.	TGTGCCAGCAGTTTAATATCTCGCGGCAGGGGGAAGGAGCAGTACTTC	CASSLISRGRGKEQYF
TRBV6-1	.	TRBJ2-1	16	.	TGTGCCAGCAGTGAAGAAGTCGGACAGAACTACAATGAGCAGTTCTTC	CASSEEVGQNYNEQFF
TRBV11-2	TRBD2	TRBJ2-1	15	.	TGTGCCAGCAGCTTAGGGGGAGGGACTGGCAATGAGCAGTTCTTC	CASSLGGGTGNEQFF
TRBV10-2	TRBD1	TRBJ2-5	17	.	TGCGCCAGCAGTGACAGGGTAGACAGGGGGAACGAAGAGACCCAGTACTTC	CASSDRVDRGNEETQYF
TRBV7-8	.	TRBJ2-4	14	.	TGTGCCAGCAGCCCCCCGCGTAGCCCAAACATTCAGTACTTC	CASSPPRSPNIQYF
TRBV28	TRBD1	TRBJ2-5	15	once	TGTGCCAGCAGTTCTCGGACAGGGGAGCTCCAGACCCAGTACTTC	CASSSRTGELQTQYF
TRBV6-1	TRBD1	TRBJ2-2	16	few	TGTGCCAGCAGTGCCCTGGGACAGGTTAGCACCGGGGAGCTGTTTTTT	CASSALGQVSTGELFF
TRBV19	.	TRBJ1-5	12	.	TGTGCCAGTAGGGGAGGCAATCAGCCCCAGCATTTT	CASRGGNQPQHF
TRBV12-5	TRBD1	TRBJ1-5	14	.	TGTGCTAGTGGTTTGGGGGACAGGGGAGGAAGGCTGCATTTT	CASGLGDRGGRLHF
TRBV7-2	.	TRBJ1-2	15	.	TGTGCCAGCAGCTTAGAACAGGGTTCTAACTATGGCTACACCTTC	CASSLEQGSNYGYTF
TRBV6-5	TRBD2	TRBJ2-3	15	.	TGTGCCAGCAGGGGACTAGCGGGGGGCACAGATACGCAGTATTTT	CASRGLAGGTDTQYF
TRBV6-5	.	TRBJ1-5	13	.	TGTGCCAGCAGACAGGGTGGGGATCAGCCCCAGCATTTT	CASRQGGDQPQHF
TRBV7-2	TRBD1	TRBJ2-2	15	.	TGTGCCAGCAGCTTAGGGGAGACAGGGGGGTACAGGCTGTTTTTT	CASSLGETGGYRLFF
TRBV9	.	TRBJ2-2	14	.	TGTGCCAGCAGCCCGGACAGGAACACCGGGGAGCTGTTTTTT	CASSPDRNTGELFF
TRBV4-2	.	TRBJ1-1	13	.	TGTGCCAGCAGCCAAGGCTTCACAGGTGAAGCTTTCTTT	CASSQGFTGEAFF
TRBV9	.	TRBJ2-7	13	.	TGTGCCAGCAGCCCCAGCGGTGCCTACGAGCAGTACTTC	CASSPSGAYEQYF
TRBV7-9	.	TRBJ1-2	13	.	TGTGCCAGCAGCTCCCTTGACAGCTATGGCTACACCTTC	CASSSLDSYGYTF
TRBV6-4	.	TRBJ2-7	14	.	TGTGCCAGCAGTGCCAGCGCTGTCTCCTACGAGCAGTACTTC	CASSASAVSYEQYF
TRBV7-9	.	TRBJ1-1	14	.	TGTGCCAGCAGCTTAGCAGGAGGGAACACTGAAGCTTTCTTT	CASSLAGGNTEAFF
TRBV7-9	TRBD2	TRBJ2-7	13	.	TGTGCCGCGGGGGGGGACAGACTATACGAGCAGTACTTC	CAAGGDRLYEQYF
TRBV7-6	TRBD1	TRBJ1-2	13	.	TGTGCCAGCAGCTTAGGACAGGGGGCTGGCTACACCTTC	CASSLGQGAGYTF
TRBV27	TRBD2	TRBJ2-5	20	.	TGTGCCAGCAGTTTATACCCCCCCCCGGGACTAGCGGGAGCACAAGAGACCCAGTACTTC	CASSLYPPPGLAGAQETQYF
TRBV5-1	.	TRBJ1-5	16	.	TGCGCCAGCAGCCCAGAGGGGGGGCGCCCCGATCAGCCCCAGCATTTT	CASSPEGGRPDQPQHF
TRBV6-1	.	TRBJ1-2	13	.	TGTGCCAGCCACCAAGAGTACCACTATGGCTACACCTTC	CASHQEYHYGYTF
TRBV7-9	.	TRBJ2-5	14	.	TGTTCCAGCAGCCATTTCGCCGACGGGGAGACCCAGTACTTC	CSSSHFADGETQYF
TRBV2	.	TRBJ2-2	16	once	TGTGCCAGCCGGGCCGGGGAGGCGAGGGGCACCGGGGAGCTGTTTTTT	CASRAGEARGTGELFF
TRBV6-5	.	TRBJ2-5	15	.	TGTGCCAGCAGTTACCCGAGAGGTGCCCAAGAGACCCAGTACTTC	CASSYPRGAQETQYF
TRBV2	.	TRBJ2-5	14	.	TGTGCCAGCAGTGGAGGCCCTACCAAAGAGACCCAGTACTTC	CASSGGPTKETQYF